This TCR beta chain was observed in a study of T cells in tumors after PD-1 blockade (dated by TCRdb to about 2019). A note on the overall study: Prior checkpoint blockade, systemic immunosuppressant use, and recent radiotherapy or other anti-cancer therapy within 4 weeks were grounds for patient exclusion. Bulk TCR sequencing was performed on approximately eleven peripheral blood samples from 5 or 6 patients to compare blood and tumor clonotypes. Patients were treated with either pembrolizumab 200 mg every 3 weeks or cemiplimab 350 mg every 2 weeks. Ongoing daily vismodegib 150 mg was also given to a subset of patients during anti-PD-1 treatment. Using site-matched tumors from BCC or SCC patients sampled before and after anti-PD-1 therapy, the study carried out paired single-cell RNA and TCR sequencing. On average, peripheral blood samples yielded 35,000 to 45,000 unique clonotypes and 100,000 or so TCR templates (range about 21,000-260,000). RECIST version 1.1 was the standard used to evaluate clinical response.

Spanning cysteine to phenylalanine, the CDR3 consists of 17 amino acids. Kept here is only the CDR3 DNA, which spans 51 bases and is read in frame from base 1. Via the germline V gene, CDR1 is MDHEN and CDR2 SYDVKM. V and J lose 4 bases and 5 bases, and a span of 22 bases separates them. Points the paper makes about the study in general: Where the novel T cell clones came from was not identified, and possible sources could include lymphoid organs or rare unexpanded clones inside the tumor or in the tumor periphery. About 37% of tumor TCR clonotypes were detected in blood, and some novel exhausted tumor clones were observed in pre-treatment blood, which was taken as suggesting peripheral recruitment.

Deep TCRbeta sequencing was performed with the immunoSEQ platform. Per the source publication's procedure: For further analysis, only productive rearrangements were exported from the immunoSEQ Analyzer. Bulk TCRbeta clonotypes were assigned T cell phenotypes by matching to single-cell RNA+TCR-seq clones sharing the same TCRbeta sequence. Clone enrichment in tumor was computed as tumor frequency divided by PBMC frequency from bulk TCR sequencing. TCRs were sorted with GLIPH into specificity groups, meaning clusters of distinct TCRs that share CDR3 motifs and likely recognize common antigens. The table comes from immuneACCESS by way of TCRdb, which keeps in-frame sequences with V and J called. Part of the clones is missing from these tables; in studies checked, under half for an unresolved V gene and the rest for unknown reasons. The D gene and trimming were derived from the DNA, and the V and J assignments and clone size from that table. This sample has roughly 47,000 clones in its table, and roughly three quarters of those were observed once. The top ten clonotypes cover 15% to 20% of the sample.

The time point label, as the study defines it: before anti-PD-1 therapy. For bulk TCRbeta sequencing, genomic DNA was extracted from tumor biopsies or peripheral blood, and input amounts ranged from roughly 600 ng to 6,004 ng. Histologically proven advanced or metastatic basal or squamous cell carcinoma was present in all patients, all of whom were poor candidates for surgical resection. The basal cell carcinoma cohort comprised some ten patients, of whom several had bulk tumor TCR sequencing. Comments on this clone: Its cognate antigen has yet to be identified. No per-base quality is available; no much larger clone lies one base away.

This sequence uses TRBV28 and TRBJ2-3; the D region is possibly TRBD1 or TRBD2, each matching across 5 bases. Sequences were derived from PBMCs, sampled before anti-PD-1 treatment. The source is a human donor with basal cell carcinoma. The DNA sequence follows: TGTGCCAGCAGTTCGTCTGGGGCGCGGAGGTTCATAGATACGCAGTATTTT. Protein translation: CASSSSGARRFIDTQYF.